The entry below describes one T cell receptor (beta chain). Antigen specificity is unknown. The data were obtained in a study of T-cell memory formation after mild COVID-19. Regarding the study as a whole: Cross-reactive memory apparently joined, as some responding clones appeared in pre-infection memory. Confirmation was lacking for SARS-CoV-2 specificity of second-wave clones that peaked on day 37.

Germline-derived CDR1 and CDR2 are DFQATT and SNEGSKA (reference sequence). The ends lost 6 bases at V and 10 bases at J; junction bases unmatched: 10. This CDR3 has 14 residues. Constant-segment-primed 5'RACE gave TCR alpha and TCR beta cDNA libraries with sample barcodes and UMIs. TCRdb reanalysed the 5' RACE reads using MiXCR and keeps one entry per CDR3 protein. Altogether some 86,000 distinct CDR3 sequences are present, nearly 25% being singletons, with the ten largest covering roughly 41%. Sequencing used PBMCs or a T cell subset sorted from them (not recorded which). This receptor was taken from a man aged 18 to 35 who had mild COVID-19 (a few samples of this study predate the infection). Cell type and time point are not known. V gene TRBV20-1 combines with J gene TRBJ1-6; 9 bases align to TRBD1. The CDR3 protein is CSARTGVGGSPLHF. For the CDR3, the DNA is TGCAGTGCAAGGACAGGGGTCGGTGGATCACCCCTCCACTTT.